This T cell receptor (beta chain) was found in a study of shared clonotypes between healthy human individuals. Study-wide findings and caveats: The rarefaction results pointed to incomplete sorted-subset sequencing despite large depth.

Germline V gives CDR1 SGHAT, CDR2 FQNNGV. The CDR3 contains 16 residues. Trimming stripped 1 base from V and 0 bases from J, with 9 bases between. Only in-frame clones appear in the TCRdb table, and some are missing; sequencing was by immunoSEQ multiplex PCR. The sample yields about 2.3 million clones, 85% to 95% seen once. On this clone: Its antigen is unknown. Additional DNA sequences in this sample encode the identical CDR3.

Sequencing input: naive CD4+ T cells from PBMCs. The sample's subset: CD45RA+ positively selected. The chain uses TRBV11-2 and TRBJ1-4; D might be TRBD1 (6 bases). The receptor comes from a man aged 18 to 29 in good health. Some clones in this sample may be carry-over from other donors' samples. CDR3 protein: CASSLVGAATNEKLFF. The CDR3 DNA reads TGTGCCAGCAGCTTAGTGGGGGCCGCAACTAATGAAAAACTGTTTTTT.